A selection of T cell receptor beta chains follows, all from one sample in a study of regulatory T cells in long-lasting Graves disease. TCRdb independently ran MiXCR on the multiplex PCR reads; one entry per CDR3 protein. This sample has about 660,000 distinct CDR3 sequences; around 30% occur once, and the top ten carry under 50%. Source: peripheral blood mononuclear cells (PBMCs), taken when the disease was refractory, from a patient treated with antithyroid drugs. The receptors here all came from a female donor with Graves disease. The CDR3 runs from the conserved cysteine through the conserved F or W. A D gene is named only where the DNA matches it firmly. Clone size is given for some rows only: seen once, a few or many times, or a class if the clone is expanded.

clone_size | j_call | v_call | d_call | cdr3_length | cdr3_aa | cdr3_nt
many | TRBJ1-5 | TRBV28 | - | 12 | CASSLTNQPQHF | TGTGCCAGCAGTTTGACGAATCAGCCCCAGCATTTT
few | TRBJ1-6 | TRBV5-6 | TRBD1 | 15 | CASSPGDRVNSPLHF | TGTGCCAGCAGCCCGGGTGACAGGGTTAATTCACCCCTCCACTTT
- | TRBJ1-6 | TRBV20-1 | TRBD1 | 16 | CSARAIGRTGRSPLHF | TGCAGTGCTAGAGCCATTGGGCGGACAGGCCGGTCACCCCTCCACTTT
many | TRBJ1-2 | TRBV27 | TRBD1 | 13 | CASRQQGAYGYTF | TGTGCCAGCAGACAACAGGGGGCCTATGGCTACACCTTC
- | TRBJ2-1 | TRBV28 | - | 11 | CASKGGNEQFF | TGTGCCAGCAAAGGTGGCAATGAGCAGTTCTTC
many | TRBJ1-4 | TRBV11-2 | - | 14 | CASSLRLPGEKLFF | TGTGCCAGCAGCTTACGTCTCCCGGGAGAAAAACTGTTTTTT
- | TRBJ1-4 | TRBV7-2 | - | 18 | CASSAGRKGSKMNEKLFF | TGTGCCAGCAGCGCCGGGAGAAAGGGATCCAAAATGAATGAAAAACTGTTTTTT
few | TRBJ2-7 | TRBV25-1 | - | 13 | CASSEPETYEQYF | TGTGCCAGCAGTGAACCGGAAACCTACGAGCAGTACTTC
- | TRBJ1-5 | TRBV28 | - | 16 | CASSPGDGGRYGPQHF | TGTGCCAGCAGCCCCGGAGACGGGGGGCGTTATGGGCCCCAGCATTTT
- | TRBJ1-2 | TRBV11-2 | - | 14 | CASSLDGAEWGYTF | TGTGCCAGCAGCTTAGATGGGGCCGAGTGGGGCTACACCTTC
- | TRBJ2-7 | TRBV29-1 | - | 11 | CSVDNSEEQYF | TGCAGCGTTGACAACAGCGAGGAGCAGTACTTC
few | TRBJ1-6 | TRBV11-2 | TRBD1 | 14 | CASSRQGWNSPLHF | TGTGCCAGCAGCCGACAGGGTTGGAATTCACCCCTCCACTTT
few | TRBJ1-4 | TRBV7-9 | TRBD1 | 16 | CASSLGTGIVEKKLFF | TGTGCCAGCAGCTTAGGGACAGGGATCGTTGAAAAAAAACTGTTTTTT
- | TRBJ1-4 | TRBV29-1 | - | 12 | CSVVGSREKLFF | TGCAGCGTTGTAGGCAGTCGTGAAAAACTGTTTTTT